The 32 T cell receptor beta chains reported below all come from one sample, sequenced in a study of T cell changes during pregnancy in multiple sclerosis (dated by TCRdb to about 2019). The library was made by the immunoSEQ multiplex PCR assay. The immuneACCESS repertoire file appears here via TCRdb, limited to in-frame rearrangements. These files lack a portion of the clones; in checked studies, under half of the deficit traces to unresolved V genes, and the cause of the others is not known. The sample profile shows over 50,000 clones; roughly 93% of them were found once. Together, the top ten hold around 1.9% of the sample. The input for sequencing was peripheral blood, taken in the second trimester of pregnancy. These receptors all stem from a female donor with multiple sclerosis, enrolled in a pregnancy study.

V is TRBV2 and J is TRBJ1-2; no clear D. CDR1 is SNHLY, CDR2 FYNNEI, per germline. V was clipped by 2 bases and J by 7 bases, with 14 bases between them. The CDR3 runs to 14 residues. This CDR3 reads CASSEYVGVRGYTF. The DNA of the CDR3 is TGTGCCAGCAGTGAATATGTCGGGGTACGTGGCTACACCTTC.

V and J are TRBV4-3 and TRBJ1-2; D gene uncertain. V lost 1 base and J 2 bases, leaving 14 bases between the germline ends. CDR1 and CDR2 from the germline V gene are LGHNA and YSLEER. The CDR3 has 16 amino acids. The CDR3 is CASSQGHGAANYGYTF. In DNA, the CDR3 is TGCGCCAGCAGCCAAGGACACGGAGCGGCAAACTATGGCTACACCTTC.

The chain links TRBV4-3 to TRBJ2-1; TRBD2 agrees at 11 bases. This CDR3 is built from 15 residues. Losses at the gene ends were 1 base for V and 8 bases for J; bases not matched to a gene: 4. Germline assignment: CDR1 LGHNA and CDR2 YSLEER. The CDR3 nucleotides read TGCGCCAGCAGCCAAGGGACTAGCGGGTTAGATGAGCAGTTCTTC. Translating it yields CASSQGTSGLDEQFF.

This chain joins TRBV7-9 and TRBJ2-3; 10 positions agree with TRBD2. The V segment lost 5 bases and the J segment 2 bases; nucleotides outside the gene matches: 7. This CDR3 spans 16 amino acids. The germline CDR1 and CDR2 sequences are SEHNR and FQNEAQ (reference sequence). CDR3 residues: CASSPVAGGYTDTQYF. CDR3 DNA sequence: TGTGCCAGCAGCCCGGTAGCGGGAGGATACACAGATACGCAGTATTTT.

The J gene is TRBJ2-5, the V gene TRBV29-1, with D possibly matching TRBD1 (6 bases). The CDR3 has 14 residues. CDR1 SQVTM and CDR2 ANQGSEA come from the germline V gene. CDR3 nucleotides: TGCATCTGTCGTCAGGGGCCGCCACAAACGACCCAGTACTTC. It translates to CICRQGPPQTTQYF.

This clone occurred once. This chain links TRBV28 with TRBJ2-1; 14 bases fit TRBD2. The junction had 7 bases not matched to a gene; V was cut back by 0 bases and J by 0 bases. The CDR3 is 20 amino acids. CDR1 and CDR2 from the germline V gene are MDHEN and SYDVKM. For the CDR3, the DNA is TGTGCCAGCAGTTTATGGGGGGGGACTAGCGGGAGAGGCTCCTACAATGAGCAGTTCTTC. This codes for CASSLWGGTSGRGSYNEQFF.

The J gene is TRBJ1-5, the V gene TRBV28, with 9 bases lining up with TRBD1. The V gene end was trimmed by 3 bases and the J gene end by 3 bases; junction bases not matched to a gene: 18. The length of the CDR3 is 20 residues. CDR1 MDHEN and CDR2 SYDVKM come from the germline V gene. This CDR3 is CASSFPGRDRARGNNQPQHF. In DNA, the CDR3 is TGTGCCAGCAGTTTCCCGGGGCGGGACAGGGCTAGAGGGAACAATCAGCCCCAGCATTTT.

CDR3 nucleotides: TGTGCCAGCAGCTTGGAGGAGTACACTGAAGCTTTCTTT. Protein product: CASSLEEYTEAFF. The chain couples TRBV11-2 to TRBJ1-1; D call uncertain. The CDR3 consists of 13 residues. V gave up 3 bases and J gave up 3 bases, with 8 bases separating them. Germline CDR1 SGHAT, CDR2 FQNNGV.

The rearrangement joins TRBV14 to TRBJ2-1, with 10 bases that match TRBD2. Germline V gives CDR1 SGHDN, CDR2 FVKESK. Germline trimming cut 2 bases from V and 8 bases from J; bases unmatched to any gene: 3. The CDR3 consists of 14 residues. The CDR3 region has the DNA TGTGCCAGCAGCCAACTACTAGCGGGATATGAGCAGTTCTTC. It yields the protein CASSQLLAGYEQFF.

V gene TRBV7-2 combines with J gene TRBJ2-1; 13 bases are shared with TRBD2. The germline V gene has CDR1 SGHTA and CDR2 FQGNSA. This CDR3 is built from 19 residues. V trimming: 7 bases; J trimming: 9 bases; junction bases outside the gene matches: 21. DNA for the CDR3: TGTGCCAGCACCCCATTTCGACTAGCGGGAGGACCGAGGTTGAGTGAGCAGTTCTTC. Its translation: CASTPFRLAGGPRLSEQFF. Filled out from reference TRBV7-2 and TRBJ2-1, the complete variable domain reads GAGVSQSPSNKVTEKGKDVELRCDPISGHTALYWYRQSLGQGLEFLIYFQGNSAPDKSGLPSDRFSAERTGGSVSTLTIQRTQQEDSAVYLCASTPFRLAGGPRLSEQFFGPGTRLTVL.

This clone was seen a handful of times. This chain uses TRBV9 with TRBJ2-3, with no clear D. From germline, CDR1 is SGDLS and CDR2 YYNGEE. This CDR3 is built from 15 residues. The germline V and J ends were trimmed by 6 bases and 1 base, with 15 bases remaining between them. This CDR3 is CASMTSDRGTDTQYF. The CDR3 DNA follows: TGTGCCAGCATGACCAGCGATCGAGGCACAGATACGCAGTATTTT.

The genes are TRBV11-3 and TRBJ2-7; D may be TRBD2 (5 bases). CDR3 length equals 13 residues. Germline V lookup: CDR1 SGHNT, CDR2 YENEEA. V lost 6 bases and J 0 bases, leaving 9 bases between the germline ends. CDR3 DNA sequence: TGTGCCAGCAGTAGTGGGAGCTCCTACGAGCAGTACTTC. Protein sequence: CASSSGSSYEQYF.

This clone was detected a few times. V is TRBV7-9 and J is TRBJ1-4; a weak D match, TRBD1 (5 bases). This CDR3 region has 17 residues. The germline V gene has CDR1 SEHNR and CDR2 FQNEAQ (reference sequence). V was pared by 2 bases and J by 4 bases, with 17 bases between. CDR3 amino acids: CASSLHERKGINEKLFF. In nucleotides, the CDR3 is TGTGCCAGCAGCTTACATGAAAGGAAGGGGATTAATGAAAAACTGTTTTTT.

The chain uses TRBV11-2 and TRBJ2-7; perhaps TRBD1 as D (6 bases). CDR1 is SGHAT, CDR2 FQNNGV, per germline. CDR3 size: 16 residues. V lost 4 bases and J 3 bases, leaving 19 bases between the germline ends. CDR3 in amino acids: CASSSERHGTNYEQYF. For the CDR3, the DNA is TGTGCCAGCAGCTCAGAGAGACACGGGACAAACTACGAGCAGTACTTC.

J is TRBJ2-1 and V is TRBV30; D remains ambiguous. The ends were cut back, 1 base at V and 0 bases at J, with 7 bases in the middle. CDR1 is GTSNPN and CDR2 is SVGIG in the germline V gene (reference sequence). This CDR3 has 14 amino acids. The CDR3 DNA follows: TGTGCCTGGAGTGAAGTGAGCTCCTACAATGAGCAGTTCTTC. This translates into CAWSEVSSYNEQFF. The full variable domain, in which reference TRBV30 and TRBJ2-1 provide the parts outside the CDR3, is SQTIHQWPATLVQPVGSPLSLECTVEGTSNPNLYWYRQAAGRGLQLLFYSVGIGQISSEVPQNLSASRPQDRQFILSSKKLLLSDSGFYLCAWSEVSSYNEQFFGPGTRLTVL.

The CDR3 region has the DNA TGTGCCAGCAGTTCATCAGGGGGCTCTGGGGCCAACGTCCTGACTTTC. Translating gives CASSSSGGSGANVLTF. The chain recombines TRBV7-2 with TRBJ2-6; TRBD1 agrees at 7 bases. This CDR3 region has 16 residues. Germline-derived CDR1 and CDR2 are SGHTA and FQGNSA. With V trimmed by 6 bases and J by 0 bases, 5 bases remained unmatched.

This clone was seen only once. The chain carries TRBV28 and TRBJ1-2; D ambiguous. The ends were cut back, 4 bases at V and 8 bases at J, with 17 bases in the middle. CDR1 is MDHEN and CDR2 is SYDVKM in the germline V gene. The CDR3 sequence is 14 residues long. CDR3 in amino acids: CASSSQIPPKGYTF. CDR3 bases: TGTGCCAGCAGTTCACAGATTCCCCCTAAGGGCTACACCTTC.

The CDR3 region is CASSPLTRGDEQFF. For the CDR3, the DNA is TGCGCCAGCAGCCCCTTGACTAGAGGGGATGAGCAGTTCTTC. V and J are TRBV4-1 and TRBJ2-1; D perhaps matches TRBD2 (6 bases). This CDR3 has 14 amino acids. Between the trimmed V and J ends, which lost 4 bases and 8 bases, there was a span of 15 bases. Germline V gives CDR1 MGHRA, CDR2 YSYEKL.

This clone is classed as medium-sized. This sequence joins TRBV6-4 and TRBJ2-6; tentative D call: TRBD1 (6 bases). CDR3 length: 15 amino acids. Trimming cost V 3 bases and J 0 bases, with 6 bases left between them. Looked up from germline, CDR1 is MRHNA and CDR2 is SNTAGT. The CDR3 is CASSEDSSGANVLTF. The CDR3 region has the DNA TGTGCCAGCAGTGAGGACAGCTCTGGGGCCAACGTCCTGACTTTC.

This clone occurred once. The CDR3 here is CASSPDMSSYEQYF. The CDR3 bases are TGTGCCAGCAGTCCCGACATGAGCTCCTACGAGCAGTACTTC. The rearrangement links TRBV27 to TRBJ2-7; no clear D. Germline V gene sequence: CDR1 MNHEY, CDR2 SMNVEV (reference sequence). This CDR3 has 14 amino acids. Trimming stripped 5 bases from V and 0 bases from J, with 11 bases between.

The gene calls are TRBV29-1 and TRBJ2-3; 7 positions agree with TRBD2. The CDR3 runs to 14 residues. V lost 5 bases to trimming and J lost 3 bases; unmatched junction nucleotides: 8. Germline loops: CDR1 SQVTM, CDR2 ANQGSEA. CDR3 region: CSVPTGLGTDTQYF. CDR3 coding DNA: TGCAGCGTTCCTACTGGACTAGGGACAGATACGCAGTATTTT.

The rearrangement uses TRBV4-1 and TRBJ1-5; D might be TRBD1 (5 bases). Per the germline V gene, CDR1 is MGHRA and CDR2 is YSYEKL. The CDR3 sequence is 16 residues long. Trimming shortened V by 2 bases and J by 0 bases, and 11 bases separated the two germline ends. CDR3 DNA sequence: TGCGCCAGCAGCCAACTGGGGGGTCGTAGCAATCAGCCCCAGCATTTT. It is translated as CASSQLGGRSNQPQHF.

The chain carries TRBV9 and TRBJ2-3; 11 positions match TRBD2. Losses at the gene ends were 3 bases for V and 2 bases for J; bases not matched to a gene: 2. Germline loops: CDR1 SGDLS, CDR2 YYNGEE. The CDR3 is 15 amino acids. DNA for the CDR3: TGTGCCAGCAGCGCACTAGCGGGAGACACAGATACGCAGTATTTT. Translated, it gives CASSALAGDTDTQYF.

The CDR3 protein is CATSRGGQGGTEAFF. CDR3 sequence (DNA): TGTGCCACCAGCAGAGGGGGACAGGGGGGCACTGAAGCTTTCTTT. The gene calls are TRBV15 and TRBJ1-1; 11 bases align to TRBD1. Germline values: CDR1 LNHNV, CDR2 YYDKDF (reference sequence). The J segment lost 4 bases and the V segment lost 1 base, leaving 2 bases of the junction unmatched. The CDR3 spans 15 residues.

V and J are TRBV6-6 and TRBJ1-3; 7 nucleotides agree with TRBD1. The germline V gene encodes CDR1 MNHNY and CDR2 SVGAGI (reference sequence). CDR3 size: 14 residues. The J segment lost 8 bases and the V segment lost 3 bases, leaving 7 bases of the junction unmatched. CDR3 region: CASSYLTGWDTIYF. The CDR3, as DNA: TGTGCCAGCAGTTATCTGACAGGGTGGGACACCATATATTTT.

The rearrangement links TRBV6-5 to TRBJ2-3, with D possibly being TRBD2 (5 bases). The ends were cut back, 6 bases at V and 1 base at J, with 11 bases in the middle. Looked up from germline, CDR1 is MNHEY and CDR2 is SVGAGI. This CDR3 has 14 amino acids. The CDR3 loop reads CASSEGAGTDTQYF. For the CDR3, the DNA is TGTGCCAGCAGCGAGGGAGCGGGCACAGATACGCAGTATTTT.

This sequence joins TRBV2 and TRBJ2-4; 10 bases map to TRBD1. CDR3 length: 14 amino acids. Trimming removed 6 bases from V and 6 bases from J; junction bases left unmatched: 5. From germline, CDR1 is SNHLY and CDR2 FYNNEI. This CDR3 is CASRDGQGGNIQYF. Written as DNA, the CDR3 is TGTGCCAGCAGGGACGGACAGGGGGGAAACATTCAGTACTTC.

The V gene is TRBV2, the J gene TRBJ1-2; a weak D match, TRBD1 (6 bases). The CDR3 covers 15 residues. V was cut by 5 bases and J by 8 bases, with 21 bases left in between. Germline V CDR1 and CDR2: SNHLY, FYNNEI. The CDR3 sequence is CASSKLRQDLAGYTF. In DNA, the CDR3 is TGTGCCAGCAGTAAATTAAGACAGGACTTAGCCGGCTACACCTTC.

The chain combines TRBV6-5 with TRBJ2-1; D remains unclear. The germline V gene has CDR1 MNHEY and CDR2 SVGAGI. The V and J ends lost 4 bases and 0 bases respectively, with 10 bases between them. The CDR3 totals 15 residues. The CDR3 loop is CASSFSPSSYNEQFF. CDR3 coding DNA: TGTGCCAGCAGTTTTAGCCCAAGCTCCTACAATGAGCAGTTCTTC.

V usage is TRBV9 and J usage is TRBJ2-1, with D unresolved. Germline CDR1 and CDR2: SGDLS and YYNGEE. The CDR3 loop spans 12 amino acids. The V and J ends lost 6 bases and 10 bases respectively, with 14 bases between them. CDR3 DNA sequence: TGTGCCAGCACCTCTAAGGCCGGGGAGCAGTTCTTC. Translation gives CASTSKAGEQFF.

The chain couples TRBV28 to TRBJ2-7; perhaps TRBD2 as D (6 bases). Germline assignment: CDR1 MDHEN and CDR2 SYDVKM. There are 14 residues in the CDR3. V lost 5 bases, J lost 4 bases, and 15 bases lay in between. The CDR3 DNA reads TGTGCCAGCAGTGAGACCCCCGGGAGTTACGAGCAGTACTTC. Its translation is CASSETPGSYEQYF.

Concerning this clone itself: At one of its ends the junction is not consistent with the germline gene, which may arise from a read error. The chain has TRBV27 and TRBJ2-3, with 10 bases lining up with TRBD1. CDR1 MNHEY and CDR2 SMNVEV come from the germline V gene (reference sequence). This CDR3 comprises 15 residues. The CDR3 loop is CASSSGTGGTDTQYF. For the CDR3, the DNA is TGTGCCAGTAGTTCTGGGACAGGGGGCACAGATACGCAGTATTTT.